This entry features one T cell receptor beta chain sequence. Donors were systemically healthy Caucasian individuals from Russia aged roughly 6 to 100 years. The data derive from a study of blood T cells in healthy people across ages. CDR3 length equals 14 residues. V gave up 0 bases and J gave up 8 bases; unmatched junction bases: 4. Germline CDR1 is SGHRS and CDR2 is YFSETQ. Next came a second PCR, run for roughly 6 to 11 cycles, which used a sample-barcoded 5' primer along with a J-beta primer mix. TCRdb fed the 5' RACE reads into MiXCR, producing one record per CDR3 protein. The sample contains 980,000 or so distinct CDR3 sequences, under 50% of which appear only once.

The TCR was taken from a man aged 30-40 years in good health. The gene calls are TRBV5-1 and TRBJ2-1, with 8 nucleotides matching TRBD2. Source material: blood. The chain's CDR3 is CASSLENSGDEQFF. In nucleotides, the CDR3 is TGCGCCAGCAGCTTGGAAAATAGCGGGGATGAGCAGTTCTTC.